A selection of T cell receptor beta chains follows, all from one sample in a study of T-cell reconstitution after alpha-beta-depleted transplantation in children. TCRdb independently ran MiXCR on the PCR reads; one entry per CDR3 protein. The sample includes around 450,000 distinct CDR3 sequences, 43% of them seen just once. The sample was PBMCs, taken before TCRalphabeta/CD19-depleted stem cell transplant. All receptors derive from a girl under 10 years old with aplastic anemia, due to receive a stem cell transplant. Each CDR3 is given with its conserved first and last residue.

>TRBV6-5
CASSYGDGTQYF
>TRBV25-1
CASSESEGWANVLTF
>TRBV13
CASSSSLTNEQFF
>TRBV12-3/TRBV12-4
CASTKSSVADLNEETQYF
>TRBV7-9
CASTPWTGNTGELFF
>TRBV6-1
CASSLAGGSAQYF
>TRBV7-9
CASSSGLATYEQYF
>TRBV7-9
CASSLEDGTDTQYF
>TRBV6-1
CASRRQGPTTYEQYF
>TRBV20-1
CSIRWEGTDTQYF
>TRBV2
CASRYDSRNAFF
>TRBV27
CASSYRTIDTQYF
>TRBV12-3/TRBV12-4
CASSGTGYGYTF
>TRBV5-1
CASRPTGTLNEQFF
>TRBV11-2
CASSPTPQTPQDTQYF
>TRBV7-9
CASSLKEETQYF
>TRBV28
CASSSPGYSEQFF
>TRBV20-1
CSARDQLLFMRPRGGNTIYF
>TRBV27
CASSLSGDAQPQHF
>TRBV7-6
CASSDMQGNYGYTF
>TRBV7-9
CASSPSEGWTFF
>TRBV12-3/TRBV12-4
CASSLKGNTEAFF
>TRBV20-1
CSARGQPNEKLFF
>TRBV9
CASSVGGPQETQYF
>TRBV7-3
CASSLLGGGGAGTDTQYF
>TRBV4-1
CASSPTGGRSNSPLHF
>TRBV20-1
CSASSSSDYGYTF
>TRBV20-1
CSGTGASGIQYF
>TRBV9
CASSSAPGQGASPLHF
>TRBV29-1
CSVPSTANVLTF
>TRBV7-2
CASSLGGGGLLRTEAFF
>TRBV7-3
CASSLAVAGADTQYF
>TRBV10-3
CAISRFVYNEQFF
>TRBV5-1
CASRAAPSYNEQFF
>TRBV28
CASMTSEGGTYTDTQYF
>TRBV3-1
CATTQDTTDWESYEQYF
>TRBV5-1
CASSLGRADRAYTDTQYF
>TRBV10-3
CAIKEGGLPQETQYF
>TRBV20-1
CSAHRQGVMSYGYTF
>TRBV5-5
CASSPAPGNTEAFF
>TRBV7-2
CASRSSWTGGAREKLFF
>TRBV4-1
CASSQDSGTGITYEQYF
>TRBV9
CASSDPTGNQHGYTF
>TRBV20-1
CSAQRQGGLGEQYF
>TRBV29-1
CSALAELSYEQYF
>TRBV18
CASSPRDSSPSSYNEQFF
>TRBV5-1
CASSWGLASVSSYNEQFF
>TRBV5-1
CASSPLTSGSYNEQFF
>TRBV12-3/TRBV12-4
CASSTDGAYGYTF
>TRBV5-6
CASSRAGSEQFF